Following are 22 T cell receptor beta chains from one sample sequenced in a study of T cells in Graves' hyperthyroidism and ophthalmopathy. From RNA transcripts, TCR beta CDR3 regions were amplified. In the first-round RT-PCR of the TCR CDR3, the HTBI primer set was used. MiXCR, run by TCRdb on the multiplex PCR reads, gives a single entry per CDR3 protein. The sample consists of around 250,000 distinct CDR3 sequences, about 14% of them appearing once. Sequencing used blood. These receptors were taken from a middle-aged woman with Graves' hyperthyroidism that later progressed to Graves' ophthalmopathy.

At least ten counts were recorded for this clonotype. The V call is TRBV15, the J call TRBJ2-3, with 9 bases that match TRBD2. The J segment lost 7 bases and the V segment lost 3 bases, leaving 5 bases of the junction unmatched. Per the germline V gene, CDR1 is LNHNV and CDR2 is YYDKDF (reference sequence). This CDR3 region has 14 residues. DNA for the CDR3: TGTGCCACCAGCAGGACTAGCGGAGCTTATACGCAGTATTTT. As protein: CATSRTSGAYTQYF. Based on the CDR3 plus reference TRBV15 and TRBJ2-3, the full variable domain is DAMVIQNPRYQVTQFGKPVTLSCSQTLNHNVMYWYQQKSSQAPKLLFHYYDKDFNNEADTPDNFQSRRPNTSFCFLDIRSPGLGDTAMYLCATSRTSGAYTQYFGPGTRLTVL.

This clonotype was recorded many times. The DNA for the CDR3 is TGTGCCGCTCGGGGGGTGGGCACCTACGAGCAGTACTTC. Protein product: CAARGVGTYEQYF. The chain joins TRBV10-3 to TRBJ2-7, with TRBD2 matching over 7 bases. V lost 11 bases to trimming and J lost 2 bases; unmatched junction nucleotides: 9. Germline CDR1 is ENHRY and CDR2 is SYGVKD. This CDR3 is built from 13 residues.

This clonotype was observed many times. The V call is TRBV27, the J call TRBJ2-1, with 10 nucleotides matching TRBD2. This CDR3 is built from 17 residues. Germline values: CDR1 MNHEY, CDR2 SMNVEV (reference sequence). Trimming cost V 5 bases and J 4 bases; bases outside gene matches: 11. This chain's CDR3 is CASSTRTSGPVYNEQFF. The CDR3 DNA reads TGTGCCAGCAGTACCCGGACTAGCGGCCCTGTTTACAATGAGCAGTTCTTC.

The chain is built from TRBV28 and TRBJ1-2; TRBD1 matches at 7 bases. Germline V CDR1 and CDR2: MDHEN, SYDVKM. This CDR3 has 13 residues. Trimming took 6 bases from V and 4 from J; bases not matched to a gene: 5. The CDR3: CASSPGQVYGYTF. The CDR3 DNA sequence: TGTGCCAGCAGCCCAGGACAGGTCTATGGCTACACCTTC.

There are many counts of this clonotype. The rearrangement uses TRBV7-9 and TRBJ2-7; 7 bases line up with TRBD2. The junction had 5 bases not matched to a gene; V was cut back by 3 bases and J by 3 bases. Germline CDR1 is SEHNR and CDR2 is FQNEAQ (reference sequence). The CDR3 consists of 14 residues. The CDR3 loop is CASSFGGSGYEQYF. CDR3 nucleotide sequence: TGTGCCAGCAGCTTCGGGGGGTCTGGCTACGAGCAGTACTTC. Variable domain in full (rest from reference TRBV7-9 and TRBJ2-7): DTGVSQNPRHKITKRGQNVTFRCDPISEHNRLYWYRQTLGQGPEFLTYFQNEAQLEKSRLLSDRFSAERPKGSFSTLEIQRTEQGDSAMYLCASSFGGSGYEQYFGPGTRLTVT.

This clonotype was seen repeatedly, ten times or more. The chain combines TRBV25-1 with TRBJ1-6; the D is unclear. CDR1 is MGHDK, CDR2 SYGVNS, per germline. V lost 5 bases, J lost 5 bases, and 4 bases lay in between. The CDR3 totals 12 residues. CDR3 loop: CASSLDNSPLHF. CDR3 DNA sequence: TGTGCCAGCAGTTTGGATAATTCACCCCTCCACTTT.

This clonotype was counted many times. The CDR3 coding sequence is TGTGCCAGCAGCTTAGAGCTAGCGGGGAGCAATGAGCAGTTCTTC. Residues: CASSLELAGSNEQFF. The V and J genes are TRBV7-2 and TRBJ2-1; 9 positions match TRBD2. The V gene's germline CDR1 is SGHTA and CDR2 FQGNSA. This CDR3 has 15 amino acids. With 1 base clipped from V and 6 bases from J, the junction kept 4 bases outside the gene matches.

Many counts were recorded for this clonotype. The chain couples TRBV27 to TRBJ2-1, with 9 nucleotides matching TRBD2. CDR1 is MNHEY, CDR2 SMNVEV, per germline (reference sequence). V lost 5 bases, J lost 15 bases, and 11 bases stayed unmatched. The CDR3 loop spans 13 amino acids. The CDR3 DNA reads TGTGCCAGCAGTCCCCCGGGACTAGCTATTCGGTTCTTC. Its protein is CASSPPGLAIRFF.

There are many counts of this clonotype. V is TRBV6-1 and J is TRBJ2-5, with D unclear. V lost 9 bases and J 2 bases, leaving 16 bases between the germline ends. The length of the CDR3 is 14 residues. CDR1 is MNHNS and CDR2 is SASEGT in the germline V gene. The DNA for the CDR3 is TGTGCCAGTAGGGTTTTCGGGTCTCAAGAGACCCAGTACTTC. Residues: CASRVFGSQETQYF.

The table lists this clonotype with many counts. CDR3 DNA: TGCGCCAGCAGCAAGTGGACAGTAACTGAAGCTTTCTTT. Protein: CASSKWTVTEAFF. This chain connects TRBV5-1 to TRBJ1-1; the D gene is possibly TRBD1 (6 bases). Germline lookup yields CDR1 SGHRS and CDR2 YFSETQ. V was trimmed by 4 bases and J by 5 bases, leaving 12 bases between them. This CDR3 spans 13 amino acids.

This clonotype was seen ten or more times. The rearrangement joins TRBV11-1 to TRBJ2-7; tentatively, D is TRBD2 (6 bases). Per germline, CDR1 SGHAT and CDR2 FQDESV (reference sequence). The CDR3 has 17 amino acids. Trimming took off 1 base at V and 0 bases at J, with 16 bases between the two ends. The CDR3 region has the DNA TGTGCCAGCAGCTTAGGAGCTAGCCTAGCGCTCTCCTACGAGCAGTACTTC. It encodes CASSLGASLALSYEQYF.

This clonotype was recorded at least ten times. J is TRBJ2-1 and V is TRBV5-6; D may match TRBD1 or TRBD2 (5 bases each). Germline V gene sequence: CDR1 SGHDT, CDR2 YYEEEE. The V end lost 3 bases, the J end lost 5 bases, and 18 bases lay between the germline ends. The CDR3 contains 16 residues. The CDR3 sequence: CASSSLKWGSDNEQFF. The CDR3 DNA follows: TGTGCCAGCAGCTCGCTGAAATGGGGGTCGGACAATGAGCAGTTCTTC.

This clonotype was seen at least ten times. CDR3 coding DNA: TGCGCCAGGGGACAGGGCAGCAATCAGCCCCAGCATTTT. Translated, it gives CARGQGSNQPQHF. The V call is TRBV5-1, the J call TRBJ1-5; 9 positions agree with TRBD1. The CDR3 is made up of 13 amino acids. The J segment lost 1 base and the V segment lost 8 bases, leaving 1 base of the junction unmatched. The germline V gene encodes CDR1 SGHRS and CDR2 YFSETQ. Full variable domain (outside the CDR3, taken from reference TRBV5-1 and TRBJ1-5): KAGVTQTPRYLIKTRGQQVTLSCSPISGHRSVSWYQQTPGQGLQFLFEYFSETQRNKGNFPGRFSGRQFSNSRSEMNVSTLELGDSALYLCARGQGSNQPQHFGDGTRLSIL.

This clonotype was seen at least ten times. The chain joins TRBV6-1 to TRBJ1-6; tentatively, D is TRBD1 (5 bases). V lost 9 bases, J lost 4 bases, and 13 bases lay in between. Per the germline V gene, CDR1 is MNHNS and CDR2 is SASEGT. The CDR3 has 14 residues. The CDR3 here is CASHRDRYNSPLHF. The DNA of the CDR3 is TGTGCCAGTCACCGGGACCGATATAATTCACCCCTCCACTTT.

This clonotype was seen only a few times. J is TRBJ2-7 and V is TRBV6-2 or TRBV6-3, with 8 bases that match TRBD1. V dropped 5 bases and J dropped 4; count of bases not matched to a gene: 16. CDR3 length: 17 residues. The germline CDR1 and CDR2 sequences are MNHEY and SVGEGT. This CDR3 is CASSTQEDRDHGYEQYF. The CDR3 DNA follows: TGTGCCAGCAGTACTCAGGAGGACAGGGACCATGGATACGAGCAGTACTTC.

Ten or more counts support this clonotype. The chain uses TRBV2 and TRBJ2-7; 12 bases agree with TRBD1. Germline CDR1 reads SNHLY; CDR2 reads FYNNEI. V lost 4 bases to trimming and J lost 2 bases; unmatched junction nucleotides: 6. This CDR3 is 16 amino acids long. CDR3 coding DNA: TGTGCCAGCAGTGCCCGCGGGACAGGGGGCCCCTACGAGCAGTACTTC. It encodes CASSARGTGGPYEQYF.

At least ten counts were recorded for this clonotype. A junction boundary mismatches the germline segment, possibly from a read error. V is TRBV28 and J is TRBJ2-5, with D unclear. Germline assignment: CDR1 MDHEN and CDR2 SYDVKM. The CDR3 loop spans 14 amino acids. The DNA of the CDR3 is TGTGCCAGCAGTCAGTACAGTGGCCAAGGGACCCAGTACTTC. It codes for CASSQYSGQGTQYF.

This clonotype was counted many times. The V call is TRBV10-3, the J call TRBJ2-7; possibly TRBD2 for D (5 bases). V was pared by 3 bases and J by 6 bases, with 15 bases between. The CDR3 totals 14 residues. CDR1 ENHRY and CDR2 SYGVKD come from the germline V gene. As DNA, the CDR3 is TGTGCCATCAGTGATACTAGTGAGGTCGCCGAGCAGTACTTC. This encodes CAISDTSEVAEQYF.

In DNA, the CDR3 is TGTGCCAGCACCACCGGGACAGGGAACCAAGAGACCCAGTACTTC. This translates into CASTTGTGNQETQYF. V and J are TRBV6-9 and TRBJ2-5; TRBD1 matches at 9 bases. Germline values: CDR1 MNHGY, CDR2 SVAAGI. This CDR3 has 15 residues. J lost 0 bases, V lost 7 bases, and 6 bases had no gene match.

There are many counts of this clonotype. The chain employs TRBV20-1 and TRBJ2-2, with 8 bases aligning to TRBD1. From germline, CDR1 is DFQATT and CDR2 SNEGSKA (reference sequence). Trimming took 3 bases from V and 3 from J; bases not matched to a gene: 6. The CDR3 spans 15 residues. In DNA, the CDR3 is TGCAGTGCTAGTACCCTGGGACAGGACACCGGGGAGCTGTTTTTT. Its protein product is CSASTLGQDTGELFF.

This clonotype was counted at least ten times. The genes are TRBV7-9 and TRBJ1-2; D gene uncertain. CDR1 SEHNR and CDR2 FQNEAQ come from the germline V gene (reference sequence). V gave up 6 bases and J gave up 7 bases, with 15 bases separating them. This CDR3 has 13 amino acids. The CDR3 coding sequence is TGTGCCAGCAGTCTCATGGTCCGGGCTGGCTACACCTTC. Protein sequence: CASSLMVRAGYTF.

The V call is TRBV5-4, the J call TRBJ2-7; 13 bases are a match to TRBD2. Trimming took 5 bases from V and 3 from J; bases not matched to a gene: 5. CDR3 length: 15 amino acids. Germline CDR1 and CDR2: SGHNT and YYREEE (reference sequence). This chain's CDR3 is CASSPTSGRIYEQYF. CDR3 in DNA: TGTGCCAGCAGTCCGACTAGCGGGAGGATCTACGAGCAGTACTTC.